This TCR beta chain is drawn from a study of T cell repertoires in ileal Crohn's disease. Study in general: Patients had a median roughly 8-year disease duration, and over 30% were active smokers.

Profiled with immunoSEQ multiplex PCR; TCRdb holds only in-frame clones, not every one. The table shows fewer than 20,000 clones, with about 60% occurring only once. CDR3 length equals 14 residues. V lost 7 bases, J lost 8 bases, and 14 bases stayed unmatched. Germline loops: CDR1 SGHRS, CDR2 YFSETQ. This chain connects TRBV5-1 to TRBJ1-2; 7 nucleotides match TRBD1. Material: ileal tissue. The sequence was obtained from an adult with Crohn's disease. The CDR3 loop reads CASSIGQVRDGYTF. The CDR3 coding sequence is TGCGCCAGCTCGATAGGACAGGTGAGGGACGGCTACACCTTC.